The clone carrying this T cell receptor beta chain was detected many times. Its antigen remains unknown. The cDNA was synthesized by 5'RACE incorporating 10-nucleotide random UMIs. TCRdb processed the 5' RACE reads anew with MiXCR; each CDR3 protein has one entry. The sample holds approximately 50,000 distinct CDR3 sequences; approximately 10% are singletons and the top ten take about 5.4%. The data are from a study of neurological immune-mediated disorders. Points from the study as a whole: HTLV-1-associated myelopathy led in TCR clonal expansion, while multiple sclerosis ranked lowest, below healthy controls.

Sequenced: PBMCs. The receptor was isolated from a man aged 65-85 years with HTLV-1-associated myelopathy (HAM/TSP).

The CDR3 bases are TGCAGTGCGCCTCGACAGGGGGCGCGAGAGACCCAGTACTTC. Residues: CSAPRQGARETQYF. The chain is built from TRBV20-1 and TRBJ2-5, with 10 bases matching TRBD1. In germline, CDR1 is DFQATT, CDR2 SNEGSKA (reference sequence). The length of the CDR3 is 14 residues. Trimming at V came to 6 bases and at J to 4 bases, leaving 8 bases not matched to a gene.